The clone carrying this T cell receptor beta chain came up a few times. What it recognizes is unknown. There are 15 residues in the CDR3. Looked up from germline, CDR1 is SQVTM and CDR2 is ANQGSEA. V shed 1 base and J 4 bases; nucleotides not matched to a gene: 9. This record belongs to a study of blood T cells in healthy people across ages. Study-wide points: TCR beta diversity correlated strongly with naive T cell percentage. It was held that diversity estimates obtained from one million T cells represented underestimates. Higher diversity, along with more naive CD4+ cells, distinguished long-lived donors from aged donors.

The authors ran a second PCR of roughly 6 to 12 cycles using a sample-barcoded 5' primer and a J-beta primer mix. Each cDNA molecule, via a template-switch adaptor with 12 random nucleotides, was tagged. MiXCR was run by TCRdb on the 5' RACE reads, yielding one entry per CDR3 protein. This table holds 1.6 million or so distinct CDR3 sequences, roughly 32% found once. This chain connects TRBV29-1 to TRBJ2-7, with 8 bases identical to TRBD1. Sequencing was done on a sample of blood. This TCR was recovered from a woman in her twenties or thirties in good health. Written as DNA, the CDR3 is TGCAGCGTTGAAGGTGACAGGGGATCTCAGTACGAGCAGTACTTC. Translated: CSVEGDRGSQYEQYF.